Each of the 32 T cell receptor beta chains below was sequenced from the same sample in a study of neurological immune-mediated disorders. MiXCR was run by TCRdb on the 5' RACE reads, yielding one entry per CDR3 protein. The repertoire holds 50,000 to 75,000 distinct CDR3 sequences, about 13% seen once, with about 10% in the top ten. The material sequenced was PBMCs. These receptors originate from a woman aged 55 to 70 with HTLV-1-associated myelopathy (HAM/TSP).

Ten or more counts support this clonotype. This chain uses TRBV12-3 or TRBV12-4 with TRBJ2-1, with a tentative D call TRBD1 (5 bases). The CDR3 totals 15 residues. Between the trimmed V and J ends, which lost 3 bases and 5 bases, there was a span of 14 bases. CDR3 residues: CASSLGLLLHNEQFF. The CDR3 DNA reads as TGTGCCAGCAGTTTGGGGCTTCTACTGCACAATGAGCAGTTCTTC.

This clonotype was seen ten or more times. The J gene is TRBJ2-1, the V gene TRBV6-5; 14 positions agree with TRBD2. The V gene's germline CDR1 is MNHEY and CDR2 SVGAGI. This CDR3 has 17 residues. V trimming: 6 bases; J trimming: 2 bases; junction bases outside the gene matches: 6. CDR3 in amino acids: CASSRGTSGSTYNEQFF. In DNA form, the CDR3 reads TGTGCCAGCAGCAGAGGGACTAGCGGGAGTACCTACAATGAGCAGTTCTTC.

This clonotype was detected many times. This rearrangement joins TRBV5-4 to TRBJ1-1; D is undetermined. Germline values: CDR1 SGHNT, CDR2 YYREEE (reference sequence). With 2 bases removed from V and 1 base from J, the gap between germline ends came to 9 bases. This CDR3 spans 14 amino acids. CDR3 sequence reads: CASSLGVPNTEAFF. Written as DNA, the CDR3 is TGTGCCAGCAGCTTAGGAGTACCGAACACTGAAGCTTTCTTT.

This clonotype came up many times. This sequence joins TRBV12-3 or TRBV12-4 and TRBJ2-7; 13 nucleotides align to TRBD2. The CDR3 covers 17 residues. Losses at the gene ends were 7 bases for V and 3 bases for J; bases not matched to a gene: 12. CDR3 bases: TGTGCCAGCAAAACAGGGACTAGCGGGACCAAGGGCTACGAGCAGTACTTC. Protein product: CASKTGTSGTKGYEQYF.

Many counts were recorded for this clonotype. The rearrangement joins TRBV14 to TRBJ2-7; D gene ambiguous. The V gene lost 0 bases and the J gene lost 5 bases, with 8 bases spanning the gap. In germline, CDR1 is SGHDN, CDR2 FVKESK. The CDR3 consists of 13 residues. The CDR3 nucleotides read TGTGCCAGCAGCCAAGATCGCCGCGACGAGCAGTACTTC. It is translated as CASSQDRRDEQYF.

V is TRBV11-3 and J is TRBJ2-1; 10 bases agree with TRBD1. The CDR3 has 16 amino acids. The germline V gene encodes CDR1 SGHNT and CDR2 YENEEA. Trimming took 0 bases from V and 2 from J; bases not matched to a gene: 1. The DNA for the CDR3 is TGTGCCAGCAGCTTAGATGGACAGGGGGCCTACAATGAGCAGTTCTTC. Protein: CASSLDGQGAYNEQFF.

This clonotype occurred a few times. The chain uses TRBV3-1 and TRBJ2-1; tentatively, D is TRBD2 (5 bases). The CDR3 sequence is 16 residues long. The ends were cut back, 4 bases at V and 3 bases at J, with 16 bases in the middle. CDR1 is LGHDT and CDR2 is YNNKEL in the germline V gene (reference sequence). CDR3 in amino acids: CASSPYRRRSYNEQFF. CDR3 DNA sequence: TGTGCCAGCAGCCCCTATAGGAGGAGGAGCTACAATGAGCAGTTCTTC.

The rearrangement joins TRBV12-3 or TRBV12-4 to TRBJ2-2, with 11 bases fitting TRBD1. V gave up 1 base and J gave up 1 base; unmatched junction bases: 2. The CDR3 has 17 residues. DNA of the CDR3: TGTGCCAGCAGTTTAGTTGGGACAGGGGGGAACACCGGGGAGCTGTTTTTT. Protein product: CASSLVGTGGNTGELFF.

Remarks on this clonotype: The DNA is left out, because the CDR3 cannot be placed on it with certainty; the CDR3 is given as TCRdb lists it. This CDR3 reads CASLVYGYTFGSGTQYF. The J gene is TRBJ2-5, the V gene TRBV2. Germline CDR1 reads SNHLY; CDR2 reads FYNNEI. The CDR3 extends over 17 residues, inclusive of both ends.

The J gene is TRBJ1-5, the V gene TRBV7-2, with a tentative D call TRBD1 (5 bases). The CDR3 is made up of 13 amino acids. Deletions cut 5 bases from V and 6 bases from J, with 11 bases between. The germline V gene encodes CDR1 SGHTA and CDR2 FQGNSA. CDR3 DNA sequence: TGTGCCAGCAGCATAAAAAGGGGTCAGCCCCAGCATTTT. Its translation is CASSIKRGQPQHF.

The rearrangement links TRBV7-6 to TRBJ1-2; 9 bases line up with TRBD1. Per the germline V gene, CDR1 is SGHVS and CDR2 is FNYEAQ. J gave up 0 bases and V 6 bases, and 8 bases lay outside the gene matches. This CDR3 comprises 16 residues. The CDR3 sequence: CASSMGQGNSNYGYTF. The DNA of the CDR3 is TGTGCCAGCAGTATGGGACAGGGAAACTCTAACTATGGCTACACCTTC.

This clonotype was recorded many times. The rearrangement joins TRBV29-1 to TRBJ1-1, with D perhaps matching TRBD1 (5 bases). Trimming removed 8 bases from V and 4 bases from J, with 17 bases in between. This CDR3 has 13 amino acids. The germline V gene has CDR1 SQVTM and CDR2 ANQGSEA. The CDR3 nucleotides are TGCAGCCCCGAGCGGGGTGGGGGCACTGAAGCTTTCTTT. Amino acids: CSPERGGGTEAFF.

This clonotype was counted ten times or more. The V call is TRBV12-3 or TRBV12-4, the J call TRBJ2-1, with D possibly TRBD1 on 6 matching bases. V gave up 8 bases and J gave up 2 bases, with 13 bases separating them. This CDR3 has 14 amino acids. CDR3 DNA: TGTGCCAGCGTTGGACAGCGGCCCTACAATGAGCAGTTCTTC. Its protein product is CASVGQRPYNEQFF.

This clonotype has ten or more counts. The chain joins TRBV5-5 to TRBJ2-1; TRBD2 matches 9 bases. V was clipped by 0 bases and J by 10 bases; unmatched bases: 8. The CDR3 runs to 15 residues. Germline CDR1 SGHKS, CDR2 YYEKEE (reference sequence). The CDR3 sequence is CASSLEGGRAGEQFF. CDR3 coding DNA: TGTGCCAGCAGCTTGGAGGGCGGGAGGGCAGGGGAGCAGTTCTTC.

This clonotype was seen repeatedly, ten times or more. The V and J genes are TRBV20-1 and TRBJ1-2; TRBD1 matches at 8 bases. Looked up from germline, CDR1 is DFQATT and CDR2 is SNEGSKA (reference sequence). V was clipped by 0 bases and J by 5 bases; unmatched bases: 8. The CDR3 totals 15 residues. The CDR3 sequence is CSARDPGQALYGYTF. CDR3 bases: TGCAGTGCTAGAGACCCGGGACAGGCGTTGTATGGCTACACCTTC.

This clonotype was found many times. The chain links TRBV6-2 or TRBV6-3 to TRBJ2-2; possible D gene TRBD2, 6 bases. The germline V gene encodes CDR1 MNHEY and CDR2 SVGEGT. The V end lost 6 bases, the J end lost 6 bases, and 14 bases lay between the germline ends. This CDR3 has 14 amino acids. The DNA for the CDR3 is TGTGCCAGCAGAAGACTAGTTTGGGCCGGGGAGCTGTTTTTT. Its translation is CASRRLVWAGELFF.

In this sample, this clonotype turned up many times. The J gene is TRBJ2-7, the V gene TRBV10-3; possible D gene TRBD1, 5 bases. This CDR3 is 12 amino acids long. V was shortened by 4 bases and J by 3 bases, with 7 bases between the two germline ends. Germline V gene data show CDR1 as ENHRY and CDR2 as SYGVKD. The CDR3 loop reads CAISVDSYEQYF. In nucleotides, the CDR3 is TGTGCCATCAGTGTCGACAGCTACGAGCAGTACTTC.

The rearrangement joins TRBV6-1 to TRBJ1-5, with 7 positions matching TRBD1. Germline trimming cut 6 bases from V and 1 base from J; bases unmatched to any gene: 9. Looked up from germline, CDR1 is MNHNS and CDR2 is SASEGT. CDR3 length equals 16 residues. The CDR3 loop reads CASRGGAGGSNQPQHF. The CDR3, as DNA: TGTGCCAGCAGGGGAGGGGCAGGGGGAAGCAATCAGCCCCAGCATTTT.

This clonotype was picked up many times. The rearrangement uses TRBV6-5 and TRBJ2-1; no clear D gene. Trimming left V 0 bases short and J 7 bases short, with 16 bases between. Germline V lookup: CDR1 MNHEY, CDR2 SVGAGI. The CDR3 length is 16 residues. DNA for the CDR3: TGTGCCAGCAGTTACTCGACGGCGCGGAGCCCTAATGAGCAGTTCTTC. It specifies CASSYSTARSPNEQFF.

This clonotype was counted between two and nine times. The chain uses TRBV12-5 and TRBJ1-5, with 7 bases matching TRBD1. The J segment lost 0 bases and the V segment lost 2 bases, leaving 13 bases of the junction unmatched. Germline lookup yields CDR1 LGHNT and CDR2 FRNRAP. The CDR3 sequence is 19 residues long. The CDR3 protein is CASGLILGTDSYSNQPQHF. The DNA for the CDR3 is TGTGCTAGTGGTTTGATTCTCGGGACAGACTCTTATAGCAATCAGCCCCAGCATTTT.

This clonotype was counted ten times or more. This chain joins TRBV9 and TRBJ1-2, with TRBD1 matching 11 bases. The V gene's germline CDR1 is SGDLS and CDR2 YYNGEE. Germline trimming cut 8 bases from V and 7 bases from J; bases unmatched to any gene: 4. CDR3 size: 12 residues. The CDR3 here is CARDRGLAGYTF. For the CDR3, the DNA is TGTGCCAGGGACAGGGGGCTTGCTGGCTACACCTTC. The complete variable domain, with remaining parts taken from reference TRBV9 and TRBJ1-2, reads DSGVTQTPKHLITATGQRVTLRCSPRSGDLSVYWYQQSLDQGLQFLIQYYNGEERAKGNILERFSAQQFPDLHSELNLSSLELGDSALYFCARDRGLAGYTFGSGTRLTVV.

This clonotype was seen repeatedly, ten times or more. The chain employs TRBV5-1 and TRBJ1-2; D is ambiguous. This CDR3 region has 15 residues. CDR1 is SGHRS and CDR2 is YFSETQ in the germline V gene. Trimming removed 0 bases at V and 0 bases at J, with 9 bases between. The CDR3 here is CASSLGPGTNYGYTF. In DNA form, the CDR3 reads TGCGCCAGCAGCTTGGGTCCGGGAACTAACTATGGCTACACCTTC.

This clonotype was observed many times. The chain's CDR3 is CASSPNQGFEQYF. CDR3 nucleotide sequence: TGTGCCAGCAGCCCTAACCAGGGATTCGAGCAGTACTTC. The chain uses TRBV12-3 or TRBV12-4 and TRBJ2-7, with D perhaps matching TRBD1 (5 bases). Trimming took off 6 bases at V and 6 bases at J, with 15 bases between the two ends. The CDR3 length is 13 residues.

This clonotype was counted at least ten times. This chain uses TRBV5-1 with TRBJ1-2; D is unclear. Germline loops: CDR1 SGHRS, CDR2 YFSETQ. The ends were cut back, 1 base at V and 1 base at J, with 8 bases in the middle. This CDR3 spans 14 amino acids. As DNA, the CDR3 is TGCGCCAGCAGCTTGAACGGTGATAACTATGGCTACACCTTC. It encodes CASSLNGDNYGYTF.

This clonotype showed up many times. The gene calls are TRBV5-5 and TRBJ1-3, with D unresolved. The CDR3 sequence is 15 residues long. Trimming stripped 1 base from V and 0 bases from J, with 8 bases between. CDR1 SGHKS and CDR2 YYEKEE come from the germline V gene (reference sequence). CDR3 coding DNA: TGTGCCAGCAGCTTGACCCGGAGCTCTGGAAACACCATATATTTT. This codes for CASSLTRSSGNTIYF.

J is TRBJ2-5 and V is TRBV5-1; D may be TRBD1 (6 bases). V shed 6 bases and J shed 6 bases, with 24 bases lying between them. The CDR3 covers 16 residues. Germline CDR1 and CDR2: SGHRS and YFSETQ. Here the CDR3 DNA reads TGCGCCAGCACCTTAGCAGGGGTCGCAGGTCAAAAGACCCAGTACTTC. Translation: CASTLAGVAGQKTQYF.

This clonotype was counted at least ten times. The CDR3 coding sequence is TGCGCCAGCAGCGCACCGGGACTAGCGGCCGAGCAGTTCTTC. Its protein product is CASSAPGLAAEQFF. The V call is TRBV5-1, the J call TRBJ2-1; 11 bases line up with TRBD2. The CDR3 is 14 amino acids. Looked up from germline, CDR1 is SGHRS and CDR2 is YFSETQ. Trimming at V came to 4 bases and at J to 10 bases, leaving 7 bases not matched to a gene.

This clonotype was counted ten times or more. J is TRBJ2-5 and V is TRBV12-3 or TRBV12-4, with unresolved D. The CDR3 extends over 12 amino acids. The V end was cut by 2 bases, the J end by 5 bases, with 6 bases between. Here the CDR3 reads CASSLNSETQYF. CDR3 nucleotide sequence: TGTGCCAGCAGTTTAAATTCGGAGACCCAGTACTTC.

Details on this clonotype: Germline and junction disagree at one end, which may indicate a read error. This chain links TRBV28 with TRBJ2-5; the match to TRBD2 covers 7 bases. Germline V CDR1 and CDR2: MDHEN, SYDVKM. The CDR3 runs 14 residues. The CDR3 DNA reads TGTGCCAACAGTCCGAGCGGGGAGGCAGAGACCCCGTACTTC. This codes for CANSPSGEAETPYF.

This clonotype has at least ten counts. The chain combines TRBV7-9 with TRBJ2-1; D uncertain. Trimming pared 8 bases from V and 6 bases from J, leaving 17 bases between. Germline V gene lookup returns CDR1 SEHNR and CDR2 FQNEAQ (reference sequence). CDR3 length equals 14 residues. Here the CDR3 reads CASGSSMLGNEQFF. In DNA form, the CDR3 reads TGTGCCAGCGGTTCCTCCATGTTGGGCAATGAGCAGTTCTTC.

This clonotype was detected many times. The CDR3 loop is CSARVGEETQYF. DNA for the CDR3: TGCAGTGCTAGAGTAGGGGAAGAGACCCAGTACTTC. This chain links TRBV20-1 with TRBJ2-5, with a tentative D call TRBD1 (5 bases). V was shortened by 1 base and J by 3 bases, with 6 bases between the two germline ends. This CDR3 contains 12 residues. CDR1 is DFQATT and CDR2 is SNEGSKA in the germline V gene (reference sequence).

In this sample, this clonotype turned up many times. V gene TRBV18 combines with J gene TRBJ2-1; the D gene is possibly TRBD1 (6 bases). CDR1 is KGHSH and CDR2 is LQKENI in the germline V gene. This CDR3 has 16 residues. Trimming stripped 0 bases from V and 9 bases from J, with 18 bases between. This CDR3 reads CASSPPQGPAPGEQFF. The CDR3 DNA follows: TGTGCCAGCTCACCACCCCAGGGGCCGGCCCCGGGTGAGCAGTTCTTC. The full variable domain, rest sourced from reference TRBV18 and TRBJ2-1, is NAGVMQNPRHLVRRRGQEARLRCSPMKGHSHVYWYRQLPEEGLKFMVYLQKENIIDESGMPKERFSAEFPKEGPSILRIQQVVRGDSAAYFCASSPPQGPAPGEQFFGPGTRLTVL.